The source of this T cell receptor beta chain is a study of cytomegalovirus exposure and HLA in healthy donors. Study observations and caveats: It was reported that the classifier diagnosed cytomegalovirus status with high specificity and sensitivity in both the original and validation cohorts.

With 60 Vbeta and 13 Jbeta primers, the PCR was carried out. Libraries were prepared by immunoSEQ multiplex PCR; TCRdb keeps only in-frame clonotypes and omits some of them. The sample table sets out 45,000 to 65,000 clones. A word on this clone: Its matching antigen is unknown.

The V end was cut by 0 bases, the J end by 3 bases, with 16 bases between. Germline V gives CDR1 SGHDN, CDR2 FVKESK. This CDR3 has 17 residues. V is TRBV14 and J is TRBJ2-3; D ambiguous. The source is a man aged 18 to 29 in good health and CMV-seropositive. Sequenced sample: PBMCs. CDR3 residues: CASSQDRPGSRTDTQYF. The CDR3 DNA reads as TGTGCCAGCAGCCAAGACCGACCTGGATCGAGGACAGATACGCAGTATTTT.